These 20 T cell receptor beta chains share one sample of origin, sequenced in a study of a mutant IDH1 vaccine in newly diagnosed glioma. These receptors' antigens are unknown. The time point: week 5, during vaccination. Doses of 300 ug of mutant IDH1 20-mer peptide were given with topical imiquimod. TCRdb keeps only in-frame clones here, not all; method: immunoSEQ multiplex PCR. The sample lists tens of thousands of clones, 80% to 90% occurring once. Sequencing used PBMCs, obtained from a glioma patient whose treatment included an IDH1 peptide vaccine. These receptors all stem from a man aged 45-60 years with glioma.

The rearrangement links TRBV6-6 to TRBJ2-6, with D perhaps matching TRBD1 (5 bases). Trimming took off 2 bases at V and 2 bases at J, with 10 bases between the two ends. In germline, CDR1 is MNHNY, CDR2 SVGAGI (reference sequence). The CDR3 has 16 amino acids. CDR3 residues: CASSYAFRAGANVLTF. CDR3 nucleotides: TGTGCCAGCAGTTACGCGTTCAGGGCTGGGGCCAACGTCCTGACTTTC.

The chain carries TRBV28 and TRBJ1-2; no reliable D call. The germline V gene has CDR1 MDHEN and CDR2 SYDVKM. Deletions cut 2 bases from V and 8 bases from J, with 9 bases between. The CDR3 is 12 residues long. CDR3 amino acids: CASSLPGSGYTF. In DNA form, the CDR3 reads TGTGCCAGCAGTTTACCCGGGTCAGGCTACACCTTC.

This clone ranks as medium-sized. This chain joins TRBV6-4 and TRBJ2-1, with 14 bases identical to TRBD2. Germline V gene data show CDR1 as MRHNA and CDR2 as SNTAGT. V was pared by 0 bases and J by 6 bases, with 1 base of the junction left unmatched. This CDR3 contains 16 residues. This chain's CDR3 is CASSDSTSGGANEQFF. CDR3 sequence (DNA): TGTGCCAGCAGTGACTCGACTAGCGGGGGGGCCAATGAGCAGTTCTTC.

This chain joins TRBV19 and TRBJ2-7; D is uncertain. The CDR3 is 13 amino acids. CDR1 LNHDA and CDR2 SQIVND come from the germline V gene (reference sequence). The V and J ends lost 7 bases and 6 bases respectively, with 16 bases between them. The CDR3 region is CASKIQLRVEQYF. The DNA for the CDR3 is TGTGCCAGTAAGATCCAGCTGCGTGTCGAGCAGTACTTC.

The chain carries TRBV10-3 and TRBJ2-7, with D possibly matching TRBD1 (8 bases). Germline-derived CDR1 and CDR2 are ENHRY and SYGVKD. V lost 4 bases to trimming and J lost 0 bases, with 13 bases between them. The CDR3 has 15 amino acids. The CDR3 sequence: CAISGGGQVSYEQYF. In DNA form, the CDR3 reads TGTGCCATCAGTGGGGGGGGACAGGTCTCCTACGAGCAGTACTTC.

The chain is built from TRBV19 and TRBJ1-1, with 11 positions matching TRBD1. V gave up 3 bases and J gave up 4 bases; unmatched junction bases: 4. CDR1 and CDR2 (germline): LNHDA, SQIVND (reference sequence). This CDR3 has 15 residues. CDR3 DNA sequence: TGTGCCAGTAGTATCGGGACAGGGGGGGGCACTGAAGCTTTCTTT. This sequence encodes CASSIGTGGGTEAFF.

The chain uses TRBV19 and TRBJ1-2; no firm D call. Germline V CDR1 and CDR2: LNHDA, SQIVND (reference sequence). The V gene lost 3 bases and the J gene lost 4 bases, with 3 bases spanning the gap. The CDR3 totals 11 residues. This chain's CDR3 is CASSIGYGYTF. The CDR3 DNA follows: TGTGCCAGTAGTATCGGCTATGGCTACACCTTC.

The V call is TRBV7-9, the J call TRBJ1-1, with 10 bases fitting TRBD1. J lost 8 bases, V lost 5 bases, and 5 bases had no gene match. This CDR3 is built from 13 residues. Germline V gives CDR1 SEHNR, CDR2 FQNEAQ (reference sequence). The CDR3 here is CASSPQDRGEAFF. The CDR3 bases are TGTGCCAGCAGCCCACAGGACAGGGGGGAAGCTTTCTTT.

This chain links TRBV5-1 with TRBJ2-7, with D possibly being TRBD1 (7 bases). V was shortened by 4 bases and J by 4 bases, with 15 bases between the two germline ends. In germline, CDR1 is SGHRS, CDR2 YFSETQ. CDR3 length equals 14 residues. The chain's CDR3 is CASSGAGQTYEQYF. DNA of the CDR3: TGCGCCAGCAGCGGGGCGGGACAGACATACGAGCAGTACTTC.

The V call is TRBV6-1, the J call TRBJ1-5, with 7 bases that match TRBD1. Germline CDR1 and CDR2: MNHNS and SASEGT. CDR3 length: 13 amino acids. The junction had 2 bases not matched to a gene; V was cut back by 2 bases and J by 7 bases. The DNA for the CDR3 is TGTGCCAGCAGTGAACAGGGGGACCAGCCCCAGCATTTT. Translated: CASSEQGDQPQHF.

This chain links TRBV5-4 with TRBJ1-2, with a weak D call TRBD1 (6 bases). Germline CDR1 is SGHNT and CDR2 is YYREEE (reference sequence). There are 13 residues in the CDR3. The V and J ends lost 5 bases and 7 bases respectively, with 15 bases between them. Here the CDR3 reads CASSSRQGSGYTF. CDR3 in DNA: TGTGCCAGCAGTTCCCGGCAGGGGTCTGGCTACACCTTC. The variable domain in full, with the rest retrieved from reference TRBV5-4 and TRBJ1-2, is ETGVTQSPTHLIKTRGQQVTLRCSSQSGHNTVSWYQQALGQGPQFIFQYYREEENGRGNFPPRFSGLQFPNYSSELNVNALELDDSALYLCASSSRQGSGYTFGSGTRLTVV.

The CDR3: CAISDAGTASYNEQFF. CDR3 DNA sequence: TGTGCCATCAGTGACGCCGGGACAGCGTCCTACAATGAGCAGTTCTTC. The chain joins TRBV10-3 to TRBJ2-1; 7 nucleotides align to TRBD1. The junction had 6 bases not matched to a gene; V was cut back by 3 bases and J by 1 base. This CDR3 region has 16 residues. Germline V gene data show CDR1 as ENHRY and CDR2 as SYGVKD.

Details on this clone: A read error may account for a junction end that differs from germline. The chain combines TRBV28 with TRBJ1-1, with TRBD1 as a possible D gene (5 bases). CDR1 MDHEN and CDR2 SYDVKM come from the germline V gene. The CDR3 totals 11 residues. The CDR3: CASSLTGPFSF. DNA for the CDR3: TGTGCCAGCAGTTTAACAGGCCCCTTTTCCTTT.

V usage is TRBV29-1 and J usage is TRBJ1-1, with a tentative D call TRBD1 (6 bases). The V end was cut by 7 bases, the J end by 3 bases, with 27 bases between. The CDR3 is made up of 17 amino acids. Germline V gene data show CDR1 as SQVTM and CDR2 as ANQGSEA. The CDR3 nucleotides read TGCAGCGCCCGGGGGACATCCCAAAGCATGGCGGACACTGAAGCTTTCTTT. It translates to CSARGTSQSMADTEAFF.

The rearrangement uses TRBV6-4 and TRBJ2-1, with TRBD2 matching 9 bases. The ends lost 4 bases at V and 9 bases at J; junction bases unmatched: 7. The CDR3 covers 14 residues. Germline V gene data show CDR1 as MRHNA and CDR2 as SNTAGT. The CDR3 coding sequence is TGTGCCAGCAGTGTTTCCGGGACTAGCACTGAGCAGTTCTTC. Translating gives CASSVSGTSTEQFF.

The J gene is TRBJ2-7, the V gene TRBV7-2; D could derive from TRBD1 or TRBD2 (6 bases each). CDR1 is SGHTA and CDR2 is FQGNSA in the germline V gene. V lost 1 base to trimming and J lost 6 bases, with 13 bases between them. The CDR3 extends over 14 amino acids. DNA of the CDR3: TGTGCCAGCAGCTTAGGGGGGGCCCCGGGCGAGCAGTACTTC. Translated, it gives CASSLGGAPGEQYF.

The chain combines TRBV19 with TRBJ2-3; D is undetermined. Trimming removed 0 bases from V and 6 bases from J, with 13 bases in between. Per germline, CDR1 LNHDA and CDR2 SQIVND (reference sequence). The CDR3 extends over 15 amino acids. The CDR3 DNA reads TGTGCCAGTAGTATAGATAGCACTTCCTTCGATACGCAGTATTTT. This sequence encodes CASSIDSTSFDTQYF.

A few counts support this clone. The chain joins TRBV5-6 to TRBJ1-1, with D perhaps matching TRBD1 (5 bases). Trimming left V 2 bases short and J 4 bases short, with 12 bases between. CDR1 is SGHDT and CDR2 is YYEEEE in the germline V gene. The CDR3 totals 14 residues. The CDR3 loop reads CASSFEGVGTEAFF. CDR3 in DNA: TGTGCCAGCAGCTTTGAAGGGGTGGGCACTGAAGCTTTCTTT. Filled out from reference TRBV5-6 and TRBJ1-1, the complete variable domain reads DAGVTQSPTHLIKTRGQQVTLRCSPKSGHDTVSWYQQALGQGPQFIFQYYEEEERQRGNFPDRFSGHQFPNYSSELNVNALLLGDSALYLCASSFEGVGTEAFFGQGTRLTVV.

This clone was counted a single time. This chain uses TRBV11-2 with TRBJ2-2; weak D call: TRBD1 (5 bases). Germline lookup yields CDR1 SGHAT and CDR2 FQNNGV. CDR3 size: 15 residues. Between the trimmed V and J ends, which lost 5 bases and 1 base, there was a span of 11 bases. The chain's CDR3 is CASSSLQGNTGELFF. CDR3 nucleotides: TGTGCCAGCAGCAGTCTTCAGGGGAACACCGGGGAGCTGTTTTTT.

The V and J genes are TRBV29-1 and TRBJ2-7; D may be TRBD1 (6 bases). The germline V gene encodes CDR1 SQVTM and CDR2 ANQGSEA. The CDR3 extends over 11 amino acids. The V and J ends lost 6 bases and 4 bases respectively, with 10 bases between them. This CDR3 reads CSVSTGYEQYF. The CDR3 DNA sequence: TGCAGCGTATCCACAGGGTACGAGCAGTACTTC.